This T cell receptor beta chain is drawn from a study of blood T cells in healthy people across ages. Overall study context: Template switching picked up about one barcoded beta molecule for each two T cells.

V shed 4 bases and J 0 bases; nucleotides not matched to a gene: 15. The CDR3 has 20 residues. Then a second PCR, running roughly 7 to 11 cycles, was carried out with a sample-barcoded 5' primer and a J-beta primer mix. MiXCR, run by TCRdb on the 5' RACE reads, gives a single entry per CDR3 protein. The profile covers more than 1 million distinct CDR3 sequences, with 40% to 55% appearing a single time and approximately 17% taken by the ten largest. This clonotype originated in an older woman in good health. V and J are TRBV12-3 or TRBV12-4 and TRBJ2-6, with 7 bases matching TRBD1. The sequenced sample was blood. CDR3 loop: CASSSQGVGGLGSGANVLTF. In DNA, the CDR3 is TGTGCCAGCAGTTCTCAGGGGGTAGGAGGCTTGGGCTCTGGGGCCAACGTCCTGACTTTC.